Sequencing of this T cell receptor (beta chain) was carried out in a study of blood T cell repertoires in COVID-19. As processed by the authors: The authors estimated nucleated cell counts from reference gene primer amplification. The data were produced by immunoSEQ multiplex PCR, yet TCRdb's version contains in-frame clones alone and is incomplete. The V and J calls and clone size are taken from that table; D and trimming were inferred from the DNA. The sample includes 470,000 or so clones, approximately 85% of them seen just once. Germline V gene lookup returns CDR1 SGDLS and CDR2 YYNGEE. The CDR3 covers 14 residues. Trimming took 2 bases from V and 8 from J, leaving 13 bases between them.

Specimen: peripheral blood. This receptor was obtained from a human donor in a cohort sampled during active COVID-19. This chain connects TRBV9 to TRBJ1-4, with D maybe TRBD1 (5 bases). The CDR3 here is CASSVHYQGEKLFF. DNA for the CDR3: TGTGCCAGCAGCGTCCATTATCAGGGCGAAAAACTGTTTTTT.